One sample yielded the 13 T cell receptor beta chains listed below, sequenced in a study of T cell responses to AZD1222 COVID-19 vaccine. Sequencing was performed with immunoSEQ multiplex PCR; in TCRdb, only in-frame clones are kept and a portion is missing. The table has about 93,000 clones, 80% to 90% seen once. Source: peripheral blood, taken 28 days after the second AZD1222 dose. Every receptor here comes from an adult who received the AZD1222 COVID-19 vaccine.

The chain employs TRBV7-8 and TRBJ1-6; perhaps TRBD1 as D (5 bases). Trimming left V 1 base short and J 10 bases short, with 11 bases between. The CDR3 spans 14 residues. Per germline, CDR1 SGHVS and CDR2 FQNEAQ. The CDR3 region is CASSLEWGNSPLHF. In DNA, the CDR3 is TGTGCCAGCAGCTTAGAGTGGGGGAACTCACCCCTCCACTTT.

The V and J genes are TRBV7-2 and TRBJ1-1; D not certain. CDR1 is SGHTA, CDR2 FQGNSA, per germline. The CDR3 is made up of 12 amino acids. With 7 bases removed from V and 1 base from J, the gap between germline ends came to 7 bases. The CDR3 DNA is TGTGCCAGCACCAAGGGGAACACTGAAGCTTTCTTT. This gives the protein CASTKGNTEAFF. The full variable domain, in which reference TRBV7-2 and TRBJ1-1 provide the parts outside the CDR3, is GAGVSQSPSNKVTEKGKDVELRCDPISGHTALYWYRQSLGQGLEFLIYFQGNSAPDKSGLPSDRFSAERTGGSVSTLTIQRTQQEDSAVYLCASTKGNTEAFFGQGTRLTVV.

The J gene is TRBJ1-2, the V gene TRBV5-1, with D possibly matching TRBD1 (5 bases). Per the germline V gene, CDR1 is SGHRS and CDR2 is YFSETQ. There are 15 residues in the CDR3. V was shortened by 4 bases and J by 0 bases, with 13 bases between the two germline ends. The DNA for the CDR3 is TGCGCCAGCAGCCCGACAGAAAAAGCTAACTATGGCTACACCTTC. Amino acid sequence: CASSPTEKANYGYTF.

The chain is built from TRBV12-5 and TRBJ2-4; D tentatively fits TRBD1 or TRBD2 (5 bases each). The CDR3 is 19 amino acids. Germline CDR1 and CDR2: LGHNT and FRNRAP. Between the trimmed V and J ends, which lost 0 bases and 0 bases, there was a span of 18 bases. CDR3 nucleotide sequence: TGTGCTAGTGGTTTGGTACTCGTCGAGGGGCCGGCAGCCAAAAACATTCAGTACTTC. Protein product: CASGLVLVEGPAAKNIQYF.

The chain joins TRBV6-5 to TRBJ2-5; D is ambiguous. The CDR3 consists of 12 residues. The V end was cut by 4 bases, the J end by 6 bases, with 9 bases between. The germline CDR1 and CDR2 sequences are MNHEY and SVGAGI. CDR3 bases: TGTGCCAGCAGTTCTCAAGGGAAGACCCAGTACTTC. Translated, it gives CASSSQGKTQYF.

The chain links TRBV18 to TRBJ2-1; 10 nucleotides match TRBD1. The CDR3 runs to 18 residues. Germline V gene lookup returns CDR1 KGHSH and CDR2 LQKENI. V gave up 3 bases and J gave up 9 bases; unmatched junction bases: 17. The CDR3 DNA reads TGTGCCAGCTCACCCCCCCTTCCGGACAGGGGGTATGAGGCTGAGCAGTTCTTC. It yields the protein CASSPPLPDRGYEAEQFF.

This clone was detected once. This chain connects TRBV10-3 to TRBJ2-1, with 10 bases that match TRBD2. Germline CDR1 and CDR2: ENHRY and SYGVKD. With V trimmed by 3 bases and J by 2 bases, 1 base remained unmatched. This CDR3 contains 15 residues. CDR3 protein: CAISDLAGAYNEQFF. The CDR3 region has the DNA TGTGCCATCAGTGATCTAGCGGGAGCCTACAATGAGCAGTTCTTC.

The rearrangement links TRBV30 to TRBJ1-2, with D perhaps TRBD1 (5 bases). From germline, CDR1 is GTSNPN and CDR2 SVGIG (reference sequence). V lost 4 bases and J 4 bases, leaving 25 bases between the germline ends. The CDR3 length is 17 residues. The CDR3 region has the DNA TGTGCCTGGATAAACAAACACGGGACTCCGGGGCTCTATGGCTACACCTTC. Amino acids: CAWINKHGTPGLYGYTF.

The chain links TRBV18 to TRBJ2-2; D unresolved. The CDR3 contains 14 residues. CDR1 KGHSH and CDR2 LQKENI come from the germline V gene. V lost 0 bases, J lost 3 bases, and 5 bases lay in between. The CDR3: CASSPPDYTGELFF. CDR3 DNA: TGTGCCAGCTCACCACCGGATTACACCGGGGAGCTGTTTTTT.

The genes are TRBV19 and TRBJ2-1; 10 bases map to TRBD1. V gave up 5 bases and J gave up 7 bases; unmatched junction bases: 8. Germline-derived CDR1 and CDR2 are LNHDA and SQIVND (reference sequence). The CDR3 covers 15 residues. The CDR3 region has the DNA TGTGCCAGTAGTCCGCGGCGGGACAGGGGTAATGAGCAGTTCTTC. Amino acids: CASSPRRDRGNEQFF.

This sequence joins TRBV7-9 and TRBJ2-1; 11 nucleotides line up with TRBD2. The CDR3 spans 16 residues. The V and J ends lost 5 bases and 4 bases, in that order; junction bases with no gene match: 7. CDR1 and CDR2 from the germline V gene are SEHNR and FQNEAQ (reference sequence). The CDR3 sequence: CASSLQLAGAYNEQFF. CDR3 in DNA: TGTGCCAGCAGCCTGCAACTAGCGGGAGCTTACAATGAGCAGTTCTTC.

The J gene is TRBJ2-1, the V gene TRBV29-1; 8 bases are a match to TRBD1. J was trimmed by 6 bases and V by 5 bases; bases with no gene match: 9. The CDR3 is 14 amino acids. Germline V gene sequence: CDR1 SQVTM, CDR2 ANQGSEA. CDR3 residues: CSVKTGQGGNEQFF. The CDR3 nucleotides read TGCAGCGTTAAGACCGGACAGGGCGGCAATGAGCAGTTCTTC.

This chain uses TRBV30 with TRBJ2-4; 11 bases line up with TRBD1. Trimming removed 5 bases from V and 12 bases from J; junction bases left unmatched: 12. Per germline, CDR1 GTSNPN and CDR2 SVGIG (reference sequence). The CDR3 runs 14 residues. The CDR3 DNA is TGTGCCTGGGGAGCGGGGACAGGGGGTCTGGGTCAGTACTTC. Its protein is CAWGAGTGGLGQYF.